Described below is a single T cell receptor beta chain sequence and its context. This clonotype was observed a handful of times. This receptor's antigen is unknown. Base qualities are missing; no much larger clone stands one base away. The data were taken from a study of patients and donors after allogeneic stem cell transplantation (dated by TCRdb to about 2020). From the germline V gene, CDR1 is ENHRY and CDR2 is SYGVKD. The CDR3 covers 18 residues, taking in both the cysteine and the phenylalanine. The kept DNA is CDR3 alone, 54 bases in frame from the first base. Clipping removes 4 bases from V and 2 bases from J, with 15 as the unmatched junction base count. Library generation was performed with RT-PCR. Sequencing relied on a NextSeq 550. TCRdb itself trimmed the public reads at Q25 with fastp, ran MiXCR and retained productive beta chains. Rows are combined by CDR3 protein, so each entry shows the most common genes and DNA. Within this sample are just over 55,000 distinct CDR3 sequences, with approximately 12% of them counted one time only. Together, the top ten hold around a third of the sample.

Sequenced input: blood, either unsorted or a sorted T cell fraction (not recorded which). The rearranged segments are TRBV10-3 and TRBJ2-3; 7 bases in the middle match TRBD1. This receptor was obtained from a human donor who was either an allogeneic HSCT recipient or a stem cell or donor lymphocyte infusion donor (not recorded which). It is not recorded whose cells these are; they may come from a transplant donor. The CDR3 protein: CAISAKRDSRYSTDTQYF. DNA sequence: TGTGCCATCAGTGCGAAGAGGGACAGCCGATACTCCACAGATACGCAGTATTTT.